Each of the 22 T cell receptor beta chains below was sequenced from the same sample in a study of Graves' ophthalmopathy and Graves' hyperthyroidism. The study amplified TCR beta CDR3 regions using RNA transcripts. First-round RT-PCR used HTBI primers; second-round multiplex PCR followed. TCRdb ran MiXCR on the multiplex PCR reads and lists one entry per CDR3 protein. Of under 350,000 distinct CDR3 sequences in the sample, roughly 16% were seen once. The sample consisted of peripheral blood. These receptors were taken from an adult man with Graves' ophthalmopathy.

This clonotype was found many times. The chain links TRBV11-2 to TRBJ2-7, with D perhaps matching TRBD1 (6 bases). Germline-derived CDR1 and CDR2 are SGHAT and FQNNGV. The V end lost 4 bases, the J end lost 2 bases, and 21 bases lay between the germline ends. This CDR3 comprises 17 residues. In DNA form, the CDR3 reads TGTGCCAGCAGCTCGATCCAACAGGGCTGGGCGACCTACGAGCAGTACTTC. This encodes CASSSIQQGWATYEQYF.

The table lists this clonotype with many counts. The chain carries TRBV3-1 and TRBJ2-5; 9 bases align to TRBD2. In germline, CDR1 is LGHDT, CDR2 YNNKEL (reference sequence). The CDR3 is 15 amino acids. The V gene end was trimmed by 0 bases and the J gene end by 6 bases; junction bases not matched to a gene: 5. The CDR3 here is CASSQDQREAKTQYF. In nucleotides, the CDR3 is TGTGCCAGCAGCCAAGACCAGCGGGAGGCAAAGACCCAGTACTTC.

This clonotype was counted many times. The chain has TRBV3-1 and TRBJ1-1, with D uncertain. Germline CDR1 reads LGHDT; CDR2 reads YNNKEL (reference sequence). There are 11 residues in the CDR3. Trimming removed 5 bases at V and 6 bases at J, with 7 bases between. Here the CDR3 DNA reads TGTGCCAGCAGCACCGTCGCTGAAGCTTTCTTT. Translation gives CASSTVAEAFF. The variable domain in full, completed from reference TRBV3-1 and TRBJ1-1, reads DTAVSQTPKYLVTQMGNDKSIKCEQNLGHDTMYWYKQDSKKFLKIMFSYNNKELIINETVPNRFSPKSPDKAHLNLHINSLELGDSAVYFCASSTVAEAFFGQGTRLTVV.

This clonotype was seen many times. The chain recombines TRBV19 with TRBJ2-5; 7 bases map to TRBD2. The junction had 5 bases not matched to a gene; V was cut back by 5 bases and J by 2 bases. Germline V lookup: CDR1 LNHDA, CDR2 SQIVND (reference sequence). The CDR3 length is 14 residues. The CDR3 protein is CASSPRGGQETQYF. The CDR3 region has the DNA TGTGCCAGTAGTCCTCGCGGGGGACAAGAGACCCAGTACTTC.

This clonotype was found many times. CDR3 bases: TGTGCCAGCAGTTACGGGGGGCCCGTTTACGCCCCGAACTACGAGCAGTACTTC. Translation: CASSYGGPVYAPNYEQYF. V usage is TRBV6-2 or TRBV6-3 and J usage is TRBJ2-7; D is perhaps TRBD1 or TRBD2 (6 bases each). Germline assignment: CDR1 MNHEY and CDR2 SVGEGT. The CDR3 totals 18 residues. Trimming stripped 2 bases from V and 3 bases from J, with 23 bases between.

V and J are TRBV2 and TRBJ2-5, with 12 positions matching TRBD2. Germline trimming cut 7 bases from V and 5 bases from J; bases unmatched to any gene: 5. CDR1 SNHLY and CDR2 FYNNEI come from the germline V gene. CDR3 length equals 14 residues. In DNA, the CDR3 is TGTGCCAGCACCGGACTAGCGGGGAGTGAGACCCAGTACTTC. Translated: CASTGLAGSETQYF.

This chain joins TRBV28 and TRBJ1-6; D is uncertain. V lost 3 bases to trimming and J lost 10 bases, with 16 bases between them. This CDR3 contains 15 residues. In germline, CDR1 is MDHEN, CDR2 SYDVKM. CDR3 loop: CASSFRETQASPLHF. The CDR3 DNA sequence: TGTGCCAGCAGTTTTCGGGAGACCCAAGCGTCACCCCTCCACTTT.

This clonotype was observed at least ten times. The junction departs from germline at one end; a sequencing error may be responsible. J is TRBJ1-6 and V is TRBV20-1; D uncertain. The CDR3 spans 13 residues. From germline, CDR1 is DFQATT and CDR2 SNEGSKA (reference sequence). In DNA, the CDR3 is TGCAGTGCATTATCCGACCGTCTCCTCGAGGTTTCCTTT. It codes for CSALSDRLLEVSF.

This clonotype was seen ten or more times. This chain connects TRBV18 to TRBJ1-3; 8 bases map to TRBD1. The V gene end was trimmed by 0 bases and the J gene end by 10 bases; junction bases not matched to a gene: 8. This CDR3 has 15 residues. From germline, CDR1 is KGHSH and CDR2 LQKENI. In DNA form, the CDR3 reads TGTGCCAGCTCACCACCGGACAGGGATGGGGGAACCATATATTTT. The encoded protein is CASSPPDRDGGTIYF.

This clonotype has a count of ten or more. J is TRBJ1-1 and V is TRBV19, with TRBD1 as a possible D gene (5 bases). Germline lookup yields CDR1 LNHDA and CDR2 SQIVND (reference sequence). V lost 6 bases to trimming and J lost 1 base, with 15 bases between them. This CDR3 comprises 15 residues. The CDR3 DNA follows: TGTGCCAGTAGCATAATTGGGACGGGGAACACTGAAGCTTTCTTT. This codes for CASSIIGTGNTEAFF.

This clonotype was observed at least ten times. CDR3 nucleotides: TGTGCCAGCAGTGAAGGGCAGGGGGCCTACGAGCAGTACTTC. It codes for CASSEGQGAYEQYF. V gene TRBV25-1 combines with J gene TRBJ2-7; 7 bases are shared with TRBD1. The CDR3 covers 14 residues. From germline, CDR1 is MGHDK and CDR2 SYGVNS. V shed 2 bases, J shed 2 bases, and the junction held 3 bases outside the gene matches.

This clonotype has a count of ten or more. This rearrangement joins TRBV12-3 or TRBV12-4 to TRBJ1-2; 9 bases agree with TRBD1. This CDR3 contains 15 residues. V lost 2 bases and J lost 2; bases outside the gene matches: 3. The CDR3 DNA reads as TGTGCCAGCAGTTTAACGGGACAGGGAAACTATGGCTACACCTTC. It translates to CASSLTGQGNYGYTF.

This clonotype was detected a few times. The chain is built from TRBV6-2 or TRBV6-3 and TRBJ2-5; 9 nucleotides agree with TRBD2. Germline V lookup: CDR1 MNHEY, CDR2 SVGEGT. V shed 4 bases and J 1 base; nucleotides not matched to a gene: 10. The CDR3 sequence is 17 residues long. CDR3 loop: CASSWPLSGGAQETQYF. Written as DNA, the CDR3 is TGTGCCAGCAGTTGGCCCCTTAGCGGGGGAGCCCAAGAGACCCAGTACTTC.

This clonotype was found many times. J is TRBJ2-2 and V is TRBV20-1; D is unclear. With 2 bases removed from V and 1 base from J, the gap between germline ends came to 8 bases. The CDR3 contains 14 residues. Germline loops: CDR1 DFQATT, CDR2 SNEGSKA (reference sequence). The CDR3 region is CSARPSGNTGELFF. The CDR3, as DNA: TGCAGTGCTAGACCCTCCGGGAACACCGGGGAGCTGTTTTTT.

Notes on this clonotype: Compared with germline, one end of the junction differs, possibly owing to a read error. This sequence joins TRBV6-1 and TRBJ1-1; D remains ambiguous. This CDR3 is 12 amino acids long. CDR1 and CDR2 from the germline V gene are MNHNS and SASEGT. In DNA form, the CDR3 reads TGTGCCAGCACTGCGTTGGTGACTGAAGCTTCCTTT. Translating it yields CASTALVTEASF.

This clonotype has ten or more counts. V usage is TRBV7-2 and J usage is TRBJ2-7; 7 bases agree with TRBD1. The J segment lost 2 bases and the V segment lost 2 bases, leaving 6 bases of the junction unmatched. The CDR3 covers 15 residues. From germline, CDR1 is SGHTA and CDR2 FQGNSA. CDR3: CASSLTGQNAYEQYF. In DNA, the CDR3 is TGTGCCAGCAGCTTAACGGGACAGAACGCCTACGAGCAGTACTTC.

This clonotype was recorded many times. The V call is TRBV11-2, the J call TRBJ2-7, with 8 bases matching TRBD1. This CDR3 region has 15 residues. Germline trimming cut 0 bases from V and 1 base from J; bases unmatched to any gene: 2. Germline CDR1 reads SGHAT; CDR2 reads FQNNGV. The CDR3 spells CASSLDRGRSYEQYF. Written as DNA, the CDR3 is TGTGCCAGCAGCTTAGACAGGGGGCGATCCTACGAGCAGTACTTC.

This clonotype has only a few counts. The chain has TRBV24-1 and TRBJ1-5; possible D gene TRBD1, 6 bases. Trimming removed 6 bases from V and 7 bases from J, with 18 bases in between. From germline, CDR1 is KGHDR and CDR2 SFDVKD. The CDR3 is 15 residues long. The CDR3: CATSSTGRGEQPQHF. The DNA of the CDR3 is TGTGCCACCAGTTCGACGGGCAGGGGTGAGCAGCCCCAGCATTTT.

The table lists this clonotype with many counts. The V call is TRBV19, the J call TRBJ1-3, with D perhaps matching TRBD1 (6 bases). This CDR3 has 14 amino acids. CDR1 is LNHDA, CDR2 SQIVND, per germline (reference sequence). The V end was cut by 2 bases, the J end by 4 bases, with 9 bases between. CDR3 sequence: CASSIQGPGNTIYF. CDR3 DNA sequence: TGTGCCAGTAGTATACAGGGGCCCGGAAACACCATATATTTT.

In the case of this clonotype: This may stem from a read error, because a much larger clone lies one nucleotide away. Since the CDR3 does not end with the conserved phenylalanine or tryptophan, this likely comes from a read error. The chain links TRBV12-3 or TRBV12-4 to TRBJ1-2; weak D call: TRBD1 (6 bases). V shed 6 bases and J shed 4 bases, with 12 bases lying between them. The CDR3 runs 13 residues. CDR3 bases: TGTGCCAGCAGCGTAGACAGGCCCTATGGCTACACCGTC. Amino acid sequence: CASSVDRPYGYTV.

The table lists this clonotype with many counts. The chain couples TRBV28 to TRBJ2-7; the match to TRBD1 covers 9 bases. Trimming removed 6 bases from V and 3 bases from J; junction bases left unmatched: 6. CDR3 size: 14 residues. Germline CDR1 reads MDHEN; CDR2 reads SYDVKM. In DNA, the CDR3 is TGTGCCAGCAGATCCACAGGGGGCGGCTACGAGCAGTACTTC. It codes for CASRSTGGGYEQYF.

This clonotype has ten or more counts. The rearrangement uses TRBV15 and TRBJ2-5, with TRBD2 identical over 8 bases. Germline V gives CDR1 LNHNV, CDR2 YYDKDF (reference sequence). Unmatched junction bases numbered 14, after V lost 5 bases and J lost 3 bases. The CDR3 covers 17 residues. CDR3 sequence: CATSLKLGGRRKETQYF. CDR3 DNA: TGTGCCACCAGCCTGAAGCTAGGCGGGAGGAGGAAAGAGACCCAGTACTTC.